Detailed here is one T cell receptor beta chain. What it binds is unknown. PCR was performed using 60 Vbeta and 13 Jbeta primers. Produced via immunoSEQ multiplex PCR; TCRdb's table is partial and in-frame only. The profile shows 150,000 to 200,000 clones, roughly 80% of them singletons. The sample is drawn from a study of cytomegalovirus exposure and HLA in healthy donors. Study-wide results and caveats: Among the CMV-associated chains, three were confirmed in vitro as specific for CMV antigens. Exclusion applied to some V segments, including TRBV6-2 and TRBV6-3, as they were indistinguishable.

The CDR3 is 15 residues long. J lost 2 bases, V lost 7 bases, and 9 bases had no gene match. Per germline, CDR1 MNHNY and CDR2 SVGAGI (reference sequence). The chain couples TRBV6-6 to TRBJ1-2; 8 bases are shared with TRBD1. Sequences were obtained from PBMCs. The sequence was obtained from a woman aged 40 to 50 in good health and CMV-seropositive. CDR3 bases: TGTGCCAGCACCAAGTCGACAGGGGAGAACTATGGCTACACCTTC. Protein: CASTKSTGENYGYTF.